Shown below are 3 T cell receptor beta chains from a single sample sequenced in a study of cytomegalovirus exposure and HLA in healthy donors. The PCR made use of 60 Vbeta and 13 Jbeta primers. Sequencing was performed with immunoSEQ multiplex PCR; in TCRdb, only in-frame clones are kept and a portion is missing. The sample holds 150,000 or so clones, 60% to 80% seen once. Material for sequencing was PBMCs. These receptors came from a female donor in good health and CMV-seronegative.

The rearrangement joins TRBV5-1 to TRBJ2-2; 7 nucleotides match TRBD1. V shed 4 bases and J 14 bases; nucleotides not matched to a gene: 14. Looked up from germline, CDR1 is SGHRS and CDR2 is YFSETQ. The CDR3 extends over 14 amino acids. CDR3 sequence: CASSPLGTDCSLFF. Here the CDR3 DNA reads TGCGCCAGCAGCCCGCTGGGGACAGATTGTTCCCTGTTTTTT. Using reference TRBV5-1 and TRBJ2-2 for the parts outside the CDR3, the full variable domain is KAGVTQTPRYLIKTRGQQVTLSCSPISGHRSVSWYQQTPGQGLQFLFEYFSETQRNKGNFPGRFSGRQFSNSRSEMNVSTLELGDSALYLCASSPLGTDCSLFFGEGSRLTVL.

The sample holds a few counts of this clone. The chain recombines TRBV4-1 with TRBJ1-1; D not certain. The CDR3 extends over 14 amino acids. Trimming cost V 4 bases and J 5 bases, with 14 bases left between them. CDR1 MGHRA and CDR2 YSYEKL come from the germline V gene. CDR3 DNA: TGCGCCAGCAGCCCGGAGGAGGGTGGGACTGAAGCTTTCTTT. Protein product: CASSPEEGGTEAFF.

The rearrangement joins TRBV15 to TRBJ1-5; 9 positions match TRBD1. With V trimmed by 1 base and J by 5 bases, 0 bases remained unmatched. The germline CDR1 and CDR2 sequences are LNHNV and YYDKDF (reference sequence). The CDR3 loop spans 14 amino acids. CDR3 sequence reads: CATSRGDRDQPQHF. The CDR3 region has the DNA TGTGCCACCAGCAGAGGGGACAGGGATCAGCCCCAGCATTTT.